This T cell receptor beta chain originates from a study of cytomegalovirus exposure and HLA in healthy donors. Study conclusions and caveats: Three chains tied to CMV proved CMV antigen-specific in vitro.

V gave up 3 bases and J gave up 1 base; unmatched junction bases: 5. Germline values: CDR1 SGDLS, CDR2 YYNGEE. The CDR3 contains 15 residues. Measured with immunoSEQ multiplex PCR; TCRdb has only the in-frame clones, and not every one. The top ten hold more than 10% of the sample, which has hundreds of thousands of clones, about 88% seen once. This clone has a count of ten or more. Its specificity is not known. The sequencing sample was made of PBMCs. This receptor was taken from a man aged 18-30 years in good health and CMV-seropositive. This chain connects TRBV9 to TRBJ2-7; 9 bases agree with TRBD1. CDR3 nucleotide sequence: TGTGCCAGCAGCGAGGGACAGGGTTCGTCCTACGAGCAGTACTTC. Its translation: CASSEGQGSSYEQYF.